This TCR beta chain came from a study of Graves' ophthalmopathy and Graves' hyperthyroidism. RNA transcripts were the template, and TCR beta CDR3 regions were amplified from them. HTBI-primed RT-PCR formed the first round, and a multiplex PCR formed the second. TCRdb redid the calling of the multiplex PCR reads with MiXCR, one entry per CDR3 protein. Here the sample spans some 520,000 distinct CDR3 sequences, 14% being singletons. Germline CDR1 and CDR2: DFQATT and SNEGSKA (reference sequence). The CDR3 consists of 13 residues. V lost 5 bases and J lost 7, with 12 bases in between. This clonotype was counted many times.

The sample was blood. The genes are TRBV20-1 and TRBJ1-6; D unresolved. The sequence was obtained from a woman in her twenties or thirties with Graves' ophthalmopathy. CDR3 coding DNA: TGCAGTGCTGGAAAGAGTTCCAATTCACCCCTCCACTTT. It is translated as CSAGKSSNSPLHF.